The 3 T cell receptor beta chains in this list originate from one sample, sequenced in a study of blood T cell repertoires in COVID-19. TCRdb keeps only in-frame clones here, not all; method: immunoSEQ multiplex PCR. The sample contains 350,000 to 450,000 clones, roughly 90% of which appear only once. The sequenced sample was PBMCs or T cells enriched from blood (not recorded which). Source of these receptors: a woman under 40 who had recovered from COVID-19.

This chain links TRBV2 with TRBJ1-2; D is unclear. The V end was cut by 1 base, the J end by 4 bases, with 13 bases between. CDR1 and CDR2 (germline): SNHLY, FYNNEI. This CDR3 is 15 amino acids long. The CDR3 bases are TGTGCCAGCAGTGAAGGTCCCTCCTGGCCCTATGGCTACACCTTC. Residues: CASSEGPSWPYGYTF. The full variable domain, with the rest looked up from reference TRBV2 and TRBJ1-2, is EPEVTQTPSHQVTQMGQEVILRCVPISNHLYFYWYRQILGQKVEFLVSFYNNEISEKSEIFDDQFSVERPDGSNFTLKIRSTKLEDSAMYFCASSEGPSWPYGYTFGSGTRLTVV.

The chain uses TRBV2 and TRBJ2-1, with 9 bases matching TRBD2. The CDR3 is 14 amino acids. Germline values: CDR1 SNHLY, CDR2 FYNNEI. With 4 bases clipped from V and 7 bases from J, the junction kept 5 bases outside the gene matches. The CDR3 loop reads CASSGGGALNEQFF. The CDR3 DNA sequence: TGTGCCAGCAGTGGCGGGGGGGCCCTGAATGAGCAGTTCTTC.

CDR3 amino acids: CASSIRTSGTGGAGVRYGYTF. CDR3 in DNA: TGTGCCAGTAGTATACGAACAAGTGGGACAGGGGGCGCGGGCGTTCGGTATGGCTACACCTTC. V gene TRBV19 combines with J gene TRBJ1-2; TRBD1 aligns across 12 bases. The CDR3 contains 21 residues. J gave up 5 bases and V 2 bases, and 21 bases lay outside the gene matches. The V gene's germline CDR1 is LNHDA and CDR2 SQIVND (reference sequence). The whole variable domain, filled in from reference TRBV19 and TRBJ1-2, reads DGGITQSPKYLFRKEGQNVTLSCEQNLNHDAMYWYRQDPGQGLRLIYYSQIVNDFQKGDIAEGYSVSREKKESFPLTVTSAQKNPTAFYLCASSIRTSGTGGAGVRYGYTFGSGTRLTVV.